Sequencing of this T cell receptor beta chain was carried out in a study of blood T cells in healthy people across ages. PCR was performed a second time for 7 to 11 cycles using a sample-barcoded 5' primer and a J-beta primer mix. From the 5' RACE reads, TCRdb called clonotypes with MiXCR, one entry per CDR3 protein. The sample has 710,000 or so distinct CDR3 sequences; 20% to 25% are singletons. CDR1 is SGHDT, CDR2 YYEEEE, per germline. V was clipped by 1 base and J by 3 bases, with 17 bases between them. The CDR3 sequence is 17 residues long. This clonotype has more than one count but fewer than ten.

Sequenced: blood. The chain employs TRBV5-6 and TRBJ1-5, with unresolved D. This TCR was recovered from a man between 65 and 85 years old in good health. The CDR3 here is CASSLTREANANQPQHF. CDR3 sequence (DNA): TGTGCCAGCAGCTTGACGAGGGAAGCCAATGCCAATCAGCCCCAGCATTTT.